This T cell receptor beta chain was recorded in a study of T-cell memory formation after mild COVID-19. At the level of the study: Clustering of TCRs was largely donor specific.

Study findings and constraints: Contracting CD4+ clones were located mainly in CM and EM, and CD8+ clones in EMRA. Detection of some responders pre-infection suggested pre-existing cross-reactive memory T cells participated.

CDR3 size: 18 residues. CDR1 is SEHNR, CDR2 FQNEAQ, per germline (reference sequence). The ends lost 1 base at V and 1 base at J; junction bases unmatched: 8. This clonotype has a single count. Its matching antigen is unknown. TCRdb reanalysed the 5' RACE reads using MiXCR and keeps one entry per CDR3 protein. This repertoire shows about 540,000 distinct CDR3 sequences, roughly 20% found once; its top ten account for around 13%. This chain joins TRBV7-9 and TRBJ2-3; TRBD2 matches at 10 bases. The TCR comes from an adult woman who had mild COVID-19 (a few samples of this study predate the infection). Cell type and time point are not known. Sequencing used PBMCs or a T cell subset sorted from them (not recorded which). This CDR3 reads CASSLVTSGAGGTDTQYF. Here the CDR3 DNA reads TGTGCCAGCAGCTTAGTAACTAGCGGGGCCGGGGGCACAGATACGCAGTATTTT.